This paragraph covers one T cell receptor (beta chain) sequence. No cognate antigen has been identified for it. Base qualities are not recorded, but no much larger clone differs from it by a single base. This entry is derived from a study of cytomegalovirus exposure and HLA in healthy donors (TCRdb year 2017). Regarding the research as a whole: According to an earlier analysis of 550 to 750 of the donors, some 180 million T cells yielded roughly 110 million unique TCR beta sequences and 276 Gb of sequence data. Class I and class II HLA loci were covered by the typing at four-digit resolution. Rather than drawing on any new phenotypic data, the later analysis identified candidate immune exposures from TCR beta sequences and the way those sequences occurred across donors. Approximately 310 gigabases of sequencing data and roughly 81 million unique TCR sequences made up an early release that covered several hundred HLA-typed donors. Roughly 5 DR-DQ haplotypes were handled as single units for association and clustering, since linkage in the cohort was strong. A separate validation cohort of 100 to 150 different subjects was used in addition to the 666-subject first cohort. Genome-wide SNP genotypes for about 60% of the roughly 700 donors were used in a later genetic analysis, which treated that subset as a discovery cohort. Donor age, sex, ethnicity and CMV serostatus were compiled alongside the repertoire data. The study profiled the T cell repertoires of about 640 subjects by immunosequencing and related them to cytomegalovirus serostatus. To study patterns of TCR occurrence, a later analysis re-analyzed previously published TCR beta repertoires from more than 550 donors and added high-resolution HLA genotyping. To predict cytomegalovirus infection status, the study brought together high-throughput TCR immunosequencing, statistical association of individual TCRs with disease status, and machine learning. The number of donors typed differed by locus, with 629-630 for A, B, C, DRB1 and DQB1, around 520 for DQA1, over 600 for DPA1, and some 440 for DPB1. Across approximately 400 genotyped donors of the cohort, an average of roughly 250,000 unique TCR beta nucleotide sequences per donor were sequenced, and around 20% of those sequences were non-productive. Of the roughly 400 genotyped donors, 65% to 90% fell in the genetic ancestry cluster associated with self-reported Caucasian donors. In an earlier analysis of a few hundred of the donors, high-throughput TCR beta sequencing was used to judge whether each TCR beta V gene segment behaved as functional or pseudogenic. The study aimed to test whether cataloging public T cell receptors could reveal signatures of past pathogen exposure. Every discovery cohort repertoire had been produced on one sequencing platform. Broad study findings and their caveats: Because HLA typing was missing for some donors at each locus, association tests included only the typed subset. According to a later analysis, most CMV-associated TCR beta chains appeared to be HLA-restricted, and the HLA associations seemed to be driven largely by CMV exposure. A further reported finding was that TCR beta sequences accurately predicted the HLA-A and HLA-B alleles for most subjects in the first cohort. Cytomegalovirus status was reported to be diagnosed by the classifier with high specificity and sensitivity in both the original and validation cohorts. Specific HLA alleles were associated with 15,000 to 20,000 TCR beta sequences at a false discovery rate of 0.05 in a later analysis. In an earlier analysis of some 500 of the donors, most TCR beta V segments were observed in productive rearrangements about 90% or about 30% of the time, broadly matching IMGT annotations. V-gene and J-gene trimming of TCR beta chains was associated with a missense DCLRE1C variant in a later genetic analysis, and the association was replicated in an independent cohort. In vitro tests confirmed that a few of the cytomegalovirus-associated TCR beta chains recognize cytomegalovirus antigens. The cohort was sequenced for TCR beta chains only, and without alpha or paired-chain data the features that could be detected were limited. According to a later analysis, parvovirus B19, influenza, CMV and Epstein-Barr virus appeared linked to several top co-occurrence clusters. In a later genetic analysis, fewer N-insertions in productive TCRs were reported among donors in an Asian-associated ancestry cluster than the 666-donor mean. A later analysis found that HLA-associated TCR beta chains were more clonally expanded and had lower generation probabilities than equally common non-associated chains. Strong co-occurrence of HLA alleles, especially DR and DQ, made assigning TCR associations to individual alleles difficult. While some public TCRs were present in many individuals, most TCR sequences turned up only very rarely across donors. The only immune exposure information available for the cohort was CMV serostatus. It was suggested by the authors that the approach could potentially be generalized to other disease states and immunological phenotypes. A cluster of highly shared sequence variants was judged likely to be a technical artifact of the sequencing pipeline. Some IMGT-functional V segments, including TRBV6-2 and TRBV6-3, could not be told apart with the 87-base-pair reads, so those segments were excluded. Approximately 16 rarely observed V segments, including chromosome 9 orphons, were excluded from the earlier analysis of a few hundred of the donors because counts were too low. Correlated functional status among segregating V segments might reflect linkage disequilibrium, but an unknown experimental factor could not be ruled out. Roughly uniform sequencing depth across donors was assumed in presence/absence analyses, although this assumption may not hold. In a later analysis, the rate of TCR association differed among HLA loci, with DRB1 alleles having the most associated TCRs and HLA-C alleles having the fewest. In the study, some 160 TCR beta chains were listed as associated with cytomegalovirus.

Library creation used the immunoSEQ multiplex PCR assay. For the multiplex PCR, a mixture combining 60 forward primers for TCR Vbeta segments and 13 reverse primers for TCR Jbeta segments was used. The CDR3 region of rearranged TCR beta genes was amplified from genomic DNA with a multiplex PCR assay. The amplified TCR beta libraries were sequenced on the Illumina HiSeq System as 87-base-pair reads. Turning to the authors' computational methods: A later analysis tallied some 79 million unique TCR beta chains across the 666 repertoires, and 10 million to 11 million of those chains were shared by two or more donors. A nearest-neighbor algorithm error-corrected the raw reads and collapsed the reads into unique sequences, merging closely related sequences to remove PCR and sequencing errors. To assign V, D and J gene segments, CDR3 sequences were aligned to IMGT reference sequences. Each retained sequence needed at least a six-nucleotide match to both a V gene segment and a J gene segment. A rearrangement was called productive if the CDR3 had no stop codons and remained in frame with V and J, and every other rearrangement was called non-productive. CDR3 was defined by IMGT convention, running from the second conserved V-encoded cysteine to the conserved J-encoded phenylalanine. The earlier analysis of 450 to 750 of the donors excluded any sequence lacking an unambiguous match to a single V gene segment. In an earlier analysis of a few hundred of the donors, V segments were called functional above 56.7% productive rearrangements and were called segregating when the between-donor standard deviation exceeded 5%. A statistical classification framework was developed to diagnose cytomegalovirus status using the catalog of TCR beta chain sequences. V and J gene assignment, in a later analysis, came from comparing TCR nucleotide sequences with IMGT/GENE-DB human TR gene sequences. In a later analysis, CDR3 sequences and most-parsimonious VDJ recombination scenarios were assigned using the TCRdist pipeline. A later analysis defined each TCR beta chain by its CDR3 amino acid sequence plus V-gene family, and excluded reads lacking a unique V-gene family. In a later analysis, nearly 600 highly shared, low-generation-probability nucleotide sequences were removed to address suspected cross-contamination and a sequencing artifact. In a later analysis, a clonal expansion index for each public chain was calculated from normalized within-repertoire ranks of inferred template counts. A later analysis computed generation probabilities with a VDJ recombination model fitted to out-of-frame rearrangements, and checked the results against IGoR. A later analysis scored TCR-TCR, TCR-HLA and TCR-CMV co-occurrence with hypergeometric tests, applying a repertoire-size bias correction to TCR pairs. In a later analysis, false discovery rates were estimated by permuting HLA or CMV assignments 20 times. A later analysis grouped co-occurring TCRs with DBSCAN, adding TCRdist sequence similarity when clustering within HLA-allele-positive subsets. Repertoires with fewer than 30,000 or more than 120,000 public chains, plus five repertoires with anomalous nucleotide sharing, were excluded from co-occurrence clustering. TCRdb holds this immuneACCESS table with in-frame rearrangements only. Some clones are missing; in checked studies, unresolved V genes explain under half, and the rest has no known cause. V, J and clone size are those of that table, while D and trimming were read from the DNA. Counted in this sample were more than 150,000 clones; 77% of them appeared once. 1.4% of the sample comes from the top ten.

V loses 5 bases at its end and J loses 1 base; junction bases beyond the gene matches: 7. The CDR3 numbers 16 residues from cysteine through phenylalanine. Of all the DNA, just the CDR3 is kept, 48 bases in frame from base 1. CDR1 and CDR2 were assigned from the germline V gene (reference sequence) as SEHNR and FQNEAQ. The cohort was made up of approximately 670 healthy bone marrow donors. At the time of sampling, all cohort members were nominally healthy, though unrecorded immune exposures were likely present. The donor tested CMV seronegative, placing the donor among the 300 to 400 seronegative members of the cohort. A peripheral blood sample was provided by each donor, and peripheral blood mononuclear cells were used for TCR beta sequencing. The Qiagen DNeasy Blood Extraction Kit was used to extract genomic DNA from the blood cell samples.

This TCR was sampled from a young man in good health and CMV-seronegative. The chain is made from TRBV7-9 and TRBJ2-2; the junction holds 7 bases that match TRBD1. The specimen sequenced was PBMCs. The CDR3 in this case is CASSQTGQGNTGELFF. The bases read TGTGCCAGCAGCCAGACAGGGCAGGGGAACACCGGGGAGCTGTTTTTT.